Below, 18 T cell receptor beta chains from the same sample are listed, as sequenced in a study of cytomegalovirus exposure and HLA in healthy donors (dated by TCRdb to the late 2010s). Library construction relied on the immunoSEQ multiplex PCR assay. For the multiplex PCR, a mixture combining 60 forward primers for TCR Vbeta segments and 13 reverse primers for TCR Jbeta segments was used. This is the immuneACCESS table as TCRdb keeps it, with only in-frame sequences that have V and J called. A part of the clones is gone; compared with another copy, unresolved V genes explain less than half, and the rest is unexplained. The sample profile shows a few hundred thousand clones; about 80% of them were found once. Of the sample, over 0.3% is held by the ten largest clones. The sequenced sample was PBMCs. These receptors were obtained from a girl aged 2 to 9 in good health and CMV-seronegative.

Only one count was recorded for this clone. The chain combines TRBV5-6 with TRBJ2-5; D uncertain. V was shortened by 4 bases and J by 2 bases, with 3 bases between the two germline ends. The germline CDR1 and CDR2 sequences are SGHDT and YYEEEE. The CDR3 is made up of 11 amino acids. CDR3 sequence: CASSLQETQYF. CDR3 DNA: TGTGCCAGCAGCCTACAAGAGACCCAGTACTTC.

The chain couples TRBV6-1 to TRBJ1-5, with unresolved D. Germline V gene lookup returns CDR1 MNHNS and CDR2 SASEGT. The germline V and J ends were trimmed by 5 bases and 5 bases, with 16 bases remaining between them. CDR3 length: 15 amino acids. The CDR3 nucleotides are TGTGCCAGCAGTACATCTTCCCCCGTGTATCAGCCCCAGCATTTT. This translates into CASSTSSPVYQPQHF.

The chain links TRBV30 to TRBJ2-3; 11 bases map to TRBD1. There are 15 residues in the CDR3. Germline loops: CDR1 GTSNPN, CDR2 SVGIG (reference sequence). J was trimmed by 2 bases and V by 1 base; bases with no gene match: 2. As DNA, the CDR3 is TGTGCCTGGAGTGCCGGACAGGGGGCCACAGATACGCAGTATTTT. Translating it yields CAWSAGQGATDTQYF. The full variable domain, rest sourced from reference TRBV30 and TRBJ2-3, is SQTIHQWPATLVQPVGSPLSLECTVEGTSNPNLYWYRQAAGRGLQLLFYSVGIGQISSEVPQNLSASRPQDRQFILSSKKLLLSDSGFYLCAWSAGQGATDTQYFGPGTRLTVL.

The chain combines TRBV6-1 with TRBJ2-1; 9 bases map to TRBD1. The J segment lost 6 bases and the V segment lost 6 bases, leaving 3 bases of the junction unmatched. Germline values: CDR1 MNHNS, CDR2 SASEGT. This CDR3 is built from 13 residues. For the CDR3, the DNA is TGTGCCAGCAGGGGACAGGGCCTCAATGAGCAGTTCTTC. Translating it yields CASRGQGLNEQFF.

The chain uses TRBV18 and TRBJ1-5, with D perhaps matching TRBD1 (6 bases). The germline gives CDR1 KGHSH, CDR2 LQKENI. The CDR3 sequence is 15 residues long. V was clipped by 5 bases and J by 3 bases, with 14 bases between them. CDR3 protein: CASSNRGAFNQPQHF. The CDR3 region has the DNA TGTGCCAGCTCAAACCGGGGGGCCTTCAATCAGCCCCAGCATTTT.

A single count supports this clone. The chain links TRBV6-5 to TRBJ1-2; TRBD1 might be the D (5 bases). V was cut by 9 bases and J by 7 bases, with 15 bases left in between. This CDR3 has 12 amino acids. CDR1 is MNHEY and CDR2 is SVGAGI in the germline V gene. The CDR3 region has the DNA TGTGCCAGTGGGGGGAGGGTTACTGGCTACACCTTC. It translates to CASGGRVTGYTF.

This chain connects TRBV7-8 to TRBJ2-1, with D tentatively TRBD1 (5 bases). Trimming removed 2 bases from V and 6 bases from J, with 17 bases in between. Germline V CDR1 and CDR2: SGHVS, FQNEAQ. CDR3 length: 16 residues. The DNA of the CDR3 is TGTGCCAGCAGCTTAATGGGTCAGGGAATAGGCAATGAGCAGTTCTTC. Translated: CASSLMGQGIGNEQFF.

The chain employs TRBV4-2 and TRBJ2-3; 7 bases map to TRBD2. The CDR3 totals 15 residues. The ends lost 0 bases at V and 5 bases at J; junction bases unmatched: 5. CDR1 and CDR2 (germline): LGHNA, YNFKEQ. This chain's CDR3 is CASSQEGGGLDTQYF. The CDR3 region has the DNA TGTGCCAGCAGCCAAGAGGGCGGGGGATTAGATACGCAGTATTTT.

V gene TRBV4-1 combines with J gene TRBJ2-1; D may be TRBD1 (6 bases). From germline, CDR1 is MGHRA and CDR2 YSYEKL. The CDR3 loop spans 14 amino acids. V was shortened by 1 base and J by 8 bases, with 12 bases between the two germline ends. The CDR3 region has the DNA TGCGCCAGCAGCCAAGTTGGCAGGGGTGATGAGCAGTTCTTC. Protein sequence: CASSQVGRGDEQFF.

The chain has TRBV5-1 and TRBJ2-1, with 8 nucleotides matching TRBD2. The CDR3 is 14 amino acids. In germline, CDR1 is SGHRS, CDR2 YFSETQ. V shed 3 bases, J shed 8 bases, and the junction held 7 bases outside the gene matches. The CDR3 DNA sequence: TGCGCCAGCAGCTCAATGACTAGCGCATATGAGCAGTTCTTC. This sequence encodes CASSSMTSAYEQFF. The full variable domain, in which reference TRBV5-1 and TRBJ2-1 provide the parts outside the CDR3, is KAGVTQTPRYLIKTRGQQVTLSCSPISGHRSVSWYQQTPGQGLQFLFEYFSETQRNKGNFPGRFSGRQFSNSRSEMNVSTLELGDSALYLCASSSMTSAYEQFFGPGTRLTVL.

The V gene is TRBV7-8, the J gene TRBJ1-1, with 8 bases that match TRBD1. The CDR3 contains 16 residues. V trimming: 2 bases; J trimming: 0 bases; junction bases outside the gene matches: 5. Germline CDR1 is SGHVS and CDR2 is FQNEAQ. CDR3 in DNA: TGTGCCAGCAGCTTACGGGACAGGATTTTGAACACTGAAGCTTTCTTT. Protein: CASSLRDRILNTEAFF.

Concerning this clone: The junction shows a germline mismatch at one end, possibly a read error. V and J are TRBV5-4 and TRBJ1-1; D is undetermined. Germline V gene lookup returns CDR1 SGHNT and CDR2 YYREEE (reference sequence). This CDR3 has 12 amino acids. The CDR3 region has the DNA TGTGCCGGCAGCTTTGAAGTCTCGGTGGCTTTCTTT. Protein sequence: CAGSFEVSVAFF.

This clone was recorded only once. This chain links TRBV7-6 with TRBJ1-5; 10 nucleotides line up with TRBD1. Germline lookup yields CDR1 SGHVS and CDR2 FNYEAQ. The CDR3 length is 15 residues. V lost 1 base, J lost 4 bases, and 1 base stayed unmatched. The CDR3 loop is CASSLGTGGNQPQHF. The CDR3 DNA reads TGTGCCAGCAGCTTAGGGACAGGGGGAAATCAGCCCCAGCATTTT.

The chain carries TRBV7-9 and TRBJ2-7, with 9 positions matching TRBD2. Germline trimming cut 2 bases from V and 0 bases from J; bases unmatched to any gene: 8. Germline values: CDR1 SEHNR, CDR2 FQNEAQ (reference sequence). The CDR3 contains 17 residues. CDR3 DNA sequence: TGTGCCAGCAGCTTAAGATTAAGAGCGGGAGGCTCCTACGAGCAGTACTTC. Its translation is CASSLRLRAGGSYEQYF.

The chain carries TRBV13 and TRBJ1-1, with TRBD1 matching 7 bases. CDR3 length: 19 amino acids. V lost 8 bases and J lost 0; bases outside the gene matches: 21. The germline V gene has CDR1 PRHDT and CDR2 FYEKMQ (reference sequence). In DNA form, the CDR3 reads TGTGCCAGCTCAAAAAAGTTACAGTGGAACAGGGGAATGAACACTGAAGCTTTCTTT. Its translation is CASSKKLQWNRGMNTEAFF.

The chain joins TRBV27 to TRBJ1-6; 7 positions match TRBD1. Per the germline V gene, CDR1 is MNHEY and CDR2 is SMNVEV (reference sequence). With V trimmed by 3 bases and J by 7 bases, 6 bases remained unmatched. The length of the CDR3 is 15 residues. The CDR3 protein is CASSLTGNKNSPLHF. In nucleotides, the CDR3 is TGTGCCAGCAGTTTGACAGGGAACAAGAATTCACCCCTCCACTTT.

V gene TRBV28 combines with J gene TRBJ2-7; D is unclear. Trimming pared 7 bases from V and 3 bases from J, leaving 7 bases between. The germline V gene has CDR1 MDHEN and CDR2 SYDVKM. CDR3 length: 11 amino acids. CDR3 loop: CASTLNYEQYF. DNA for the CDR3: TGTGCCAGCACCCTAAACTACGAGCAGTACTTC.

This clone was observed a few times. The V and J genes are TRBV15 and TRBJ1-5; 9 positions match TRBD1. Germline V gene sequence: CDR1 LNHNV, CDR2 YYDKDF (reference sequence). Unmatched junction bases numbered 22, after V lost 6 bases and J lost 1 base. The CDR3 totals 21 residues. The CDR3 loop is CATSKTLDGTGSFASNQPQHF. CDR3 in DNA: TGTGCCACCAGTAAAACCCTAGACGGGACAGGGTCTTTTGCGAGCAATCAGCCCCAGCATTTT.